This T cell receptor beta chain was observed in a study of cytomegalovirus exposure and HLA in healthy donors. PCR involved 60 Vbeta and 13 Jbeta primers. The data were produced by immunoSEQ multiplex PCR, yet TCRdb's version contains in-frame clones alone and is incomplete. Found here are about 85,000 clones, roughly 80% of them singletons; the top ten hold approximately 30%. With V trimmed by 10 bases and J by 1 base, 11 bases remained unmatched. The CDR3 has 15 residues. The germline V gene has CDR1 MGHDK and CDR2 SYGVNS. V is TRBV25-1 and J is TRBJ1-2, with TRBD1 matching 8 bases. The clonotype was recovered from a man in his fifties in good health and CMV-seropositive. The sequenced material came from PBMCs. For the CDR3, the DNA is TGTGCCACCTATTCTGGGGACAGGAGTAACTATGGCTACACCTTC. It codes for CATYSGDRSNYGYTF.